This section outlines one T cell receptor beta chain sequence together with its context. PCR involved 60 Vbeta and 13 Jbeta primers. This table comes from immunoSEQ multiplex PCR, and its TCRdb copy is limited to in-frame clones, with some not included. This sample has tens of thousands of clones, with just over 75% found just once. This specimen comes from a study of cytomegalovirus exposure and HLA in healthy donors. J gave up 8 bases and V 4 bases, and 10 bases lay outside the gene matches. The CDR3 is made up of 14 amino acids. Germline V CDR1 and CDR2: SGDLS, YYNGEE. The clonotype originates from a man aged 45-65 years in good health and CMV-seronegative. Sequencing was done on a sample of PBMCs. The rearrangement uses TRBV9 and TRBJ1-2; 8 bases match TRBD1. CDR3 sequence reads: CASSLWTGNNGYTF. CDR3 in DNA: TGTGCCAGCAGCCTTTGGACAGGGAACAACGGCTACACCTTC.